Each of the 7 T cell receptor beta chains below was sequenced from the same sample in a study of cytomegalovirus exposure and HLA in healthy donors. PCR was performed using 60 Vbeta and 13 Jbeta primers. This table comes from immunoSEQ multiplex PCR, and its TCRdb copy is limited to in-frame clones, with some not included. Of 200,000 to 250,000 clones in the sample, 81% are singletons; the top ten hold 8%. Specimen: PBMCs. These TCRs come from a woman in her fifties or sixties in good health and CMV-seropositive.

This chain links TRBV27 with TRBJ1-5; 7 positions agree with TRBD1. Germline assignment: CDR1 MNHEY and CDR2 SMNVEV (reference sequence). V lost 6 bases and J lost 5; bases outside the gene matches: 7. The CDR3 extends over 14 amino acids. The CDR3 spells CASSPTGVYQPQHF. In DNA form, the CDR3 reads TGTGCCAGCAGCCCAACAGGGGTGTATCAGCCCCAGCATTTT.

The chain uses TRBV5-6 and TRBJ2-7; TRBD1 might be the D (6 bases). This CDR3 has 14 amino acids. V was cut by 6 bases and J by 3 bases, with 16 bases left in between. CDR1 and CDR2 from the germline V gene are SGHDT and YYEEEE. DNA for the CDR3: TGTGCCAGCACCTCGGGGACAATGGACTACGAGCAGTACTTC. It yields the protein CASTSGTMDYEQYF.

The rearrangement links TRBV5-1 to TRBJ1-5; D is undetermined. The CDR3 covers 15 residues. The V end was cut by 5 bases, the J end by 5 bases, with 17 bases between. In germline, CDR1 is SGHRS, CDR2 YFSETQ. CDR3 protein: CASSPTPAGDQPQHF. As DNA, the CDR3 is TGCGCCAGCAGTCCGACCCCAGCCGGGGATCAGCCCCAGCATTTT.

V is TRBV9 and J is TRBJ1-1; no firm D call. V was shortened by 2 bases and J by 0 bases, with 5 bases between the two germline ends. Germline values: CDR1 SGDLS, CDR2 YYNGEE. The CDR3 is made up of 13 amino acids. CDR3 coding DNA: TGTGCCAGCAGCGTTAGTCTGAACACTGAAGCTTTCTTT. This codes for CASSVSLNTEAFF.

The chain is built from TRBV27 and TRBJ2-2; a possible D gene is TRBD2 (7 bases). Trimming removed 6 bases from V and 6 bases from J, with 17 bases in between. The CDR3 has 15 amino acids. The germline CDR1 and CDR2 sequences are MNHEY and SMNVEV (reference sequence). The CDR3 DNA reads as TGTGCCAGCAGCGCCGAGGGGGGGGGTCCCGGGGAGCTGTTTTTT. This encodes CASSAEGGGPGELFF.

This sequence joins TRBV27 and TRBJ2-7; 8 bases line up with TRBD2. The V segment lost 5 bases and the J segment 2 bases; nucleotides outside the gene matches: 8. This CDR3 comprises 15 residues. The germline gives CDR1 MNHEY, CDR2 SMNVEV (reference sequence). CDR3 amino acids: CASSLTSGRTYEQYF. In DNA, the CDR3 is TGTGCCAGCAGTCTTACTAGCGGCAGGACCTACGAGCAGTACTTC.

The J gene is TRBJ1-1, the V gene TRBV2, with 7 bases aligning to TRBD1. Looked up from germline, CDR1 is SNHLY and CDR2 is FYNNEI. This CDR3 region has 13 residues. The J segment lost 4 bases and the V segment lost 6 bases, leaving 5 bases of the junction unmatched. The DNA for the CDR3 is TGTGCCAGCAGCGCACAGGGGCCCACTGAAGCTTTCTTT. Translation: CASSAQGPTEAFF.